This T cell receptor (beta chain) derives from a study of Ad26.COV2.S vaccination and SARS-CoV-2 variants. Study overall: Ad26.COV2.S given intramuscularly, once or twice 56 days apart.

With regard to this clone: What it binds is unknown.

The method was immunoSEQ multiplex PCR; TCRdb's version includes in-frame clones alone and lacks a portion of them. The table records under 500,000 clones, 92% of them present only once. The germline V gene encodes CDR1 LNHNV and CDR2 YYDKDF (reference sequence). This CDR3 has 15 residues. Between the trimmed V and J ends, which lost 0 bases and 8 bases, there was a span of 11 bases. Study-wide results and caveats: Higher spike-specific TCR breadth was found in vaccine recipients than in placebo recipients.

Treatment meaning: around 19 received Ad26.COV2.S at low or high dose, single or two shots; 5 received placebo; per-sample allocation not given. Day 63 after the first vaccine or placebo injection was the time point for sampling. An adult donor aged 18-55 years was enrolled in Boston. This sample comprised peripheral blood, obtained in a trial of Ad26.COV2.S vaccine versus placebo. The V call is TRBV15, the J call TRBJ1-6; D remains ambiguous. The receptor comes from a person aged 18-65 years who received the Ad26.COV2.S COVID-19 vaccine or a placebo. Written as DNA, the CDR3 is TGTGCCACCAGCAGAGATTTGGGTGTCTATTCACCCCTCCACTTT. This gives the protein CATSRDLGVYSPLHF.